Following are 16 T cell receptor beta chains from one sample sequenced in a study of blood T cell repertoires in COVID-19. The method was immunoSEQ multiplex PCR; TCRdb's version includes in-frame clones alone and lacks a portion of them. The sample lists roughly 190,000 clones; about 88% were seen once. Sequenced: PBMCs or T cells enriched from blood (not recorded which). These receptors all stem from a woman between 25 and 40 years old who had recovered from COVID-19.

The gene calls are TRBV7-8 and TRBJ2-7; TRBD2 agrees at 10 bases. V gave up 4 bases and J gave up 3 bases; unmatched junction bases: 0. This CDR3 contains 13 residues. Germline V gene sequence: CDR1 SGHVS, CDR2 FQNEAQ. This CDR3 reads CASSSSGSYEQYF. The CDR3 DNA sequence: TGTGCCAGCAGCTCTAGCGGGAGCTACGAGCAGTACTTC.

The chain links TRBV7-2 to TRBJ2-3; 12 positions match TRBD2. Per germline, CDR1 SGHTA and CDR2 FQGNSA. V lost 5 bases and J lost 4; bases outside the gene matches: 4. CDR3 length equals 15 residues. In DNA form, the CDR3 reads TGTGCCAGCAGCCCCGGACTAGCGGGATCAGATACGCAGTATTTT. Amino acid sequence: CASSPGLAGSDTQYF.

V is TRBV19 and J is TRBJ1-4; 10 nucleotides agree with TRBD1. The CDR3 length is 15 residues. Germline lookup yields CDR1 LNHDA and CDR2 SQIVND (reference sequence). The J segment lost 6 bases and the V segment lost 5 bases, leaving 6 bases of the junction unmatched. The CDR3 reads CASSQPGTGDEKLFF. The CDR3 nucleotides read TGTGCCAGTAGTCAACCCGGGACAGGGGATGAAAAACTGTTTTTT.

The chain recombines TRBV28 with TRBJ1-3; 8 bases are shared with TRBD1. CDR3 length: 16 amino acids. Trimming took 3 bases from V and 4 from J; bases not matched to a gene: 8. CDR1 MDHEN and CDR2 SYDVKM come from the germline V gene. The CDR3: CASSLGRQGRGNTIYF. Written as DNA, the CDR3 is TGTGCCAGCAGTTTGGGGAGACAGGGGAGAGGAAACACCATATATTTT.

The chain couples TRBV18 to TRBJ1-3; 9 bases are a match to TRBD1. The CDR3 is 15 amino acids. The J segment lost 0 bases and the V segment lost 5 bases, leaving 2 bases of the junction unmatched. The germline gives CDR1 KGHSH, CDR2 LQKENI. This CDR3 reads CASSEQGASGNTIYF. Written as DNA, the CDR3 is TGTGCCAGCTCAGAACAGGGGGCCTCTGGAAACACCATATATTTT.

V usage is TRBV7-8 and J usage is TRBJ1-2; D gene unclear. The V gene lost 1 base and the J gene lost 8 bases, with 20 bases spanning the gap. The germline V gene encodes CDR1 SGHVS and CDR2 FQNEAQ. The CDR3 sequence is 16 residues long. CDR3 in DNA: TGTGCCAGCAGCTTAGATGTCGTGGTGTCCAGTGTGGGCTACACCTTC. Its translation: CASSLDVVVSSVGYTF.

V and J are TRBV7-8 and TRBJ2-3; weak D call: TRBD2 (6 bases). The germline V gene encodes CDR1 SGHVS and CDR2 FQNEAQ. V dropped 5 bases and J dropped 0 bases, with 9 bases sitting between them. CDR3 size: 14 residues. CDR3: CASSPRESTDTQYF. CDR3 coding DNA: TGTGCCAGCAGCCCCCGGGAGAGCACAGATACGCAGTATTTT.

CDR3: CASSSTGAPSPLHF. The CDR3 DNA follows: TGTGCCAGCAGCTCTACAGGGGCCCCTTCACCCCTCCACTTT. The chain joins TRBV7-2 to TRBJ1-6, with 7 bases fitting TRBD1. The CDR3 consists of 14 residues. Germline CDR1 reads SGHTA; CDR2 reads FQGNSA. The trim removed 4 bases at V and 9 bases at J, leaving 6 bases unmatched.

This chain uses TRBV7-9 with TRBJ2-2, with TRBD1 matching over 9 bases. V lost 4 bases to trimming and J lost 1 base; unmatched junction nucleotides: 4. This CDR3 is built from 16 residues. Germline V gene data show CDR1 as SEHNR and CDR2 as FQNEAQ (reference sequence). The CDR3 sequence is CASSSVGQGNTGELFF. DNA of the CDR3: TGTGCCAGCAGCTCAGTGGGACAGGGGAACACCGGGGAGCTGTTTTTT.

The V gene is TRBV19, the J gene TRBJ2-7; a weak D match, TRBD2 (7 bases). V lost 3 bases, J lost 2 bases, and 17 bases lay in between. The CDR3 sequence is 16 residues long. Germline V gene lookup returns CDR1 LNHDA and CDR2 SQIVND (reference sequence). The CDR3 sequence: CASSIEGGRGTYEQYF. The CDR3 region has the DNA TGTGCCAGTAGTATTGAGGGGGGGCGGGGCACCTACGAGCAGTACTTC.

J is TRBJ1-5 and V is TRBV2; a weak D match, TRBD1 (6 bases). The CDR3 runs 14 residues. CDR1 and CDR2 from the germline V gene are SNHLY and FYNNEI. Trimming took off 8 bases at V and 7 bases at J, with 18 bases between the two ends. Written as DNA, the CDR3 is TGTGCCAGCGGGGGGGGACAACAGGACCAGCCCCAGCATTTT. It is translated as CASGGGQQDQPQHF.

The chain uses TRBV11-2 and TRBJ2-7; D perhaps matches TRBD2 (5 bases). Trimming stripped 1 base from V and 3 bases from J, with 10 bases between. Germline V gene lookup returns CDR1 SGHAT and CDR2 FQNNGV. The CDR3 runs 14 residues. The CDR3 nucleotides read TGTGCCAGCAGCTTAGCCAGCGGCCACTACGAGCAGTACTTC. Residues: CASSLASGHYEQYF.

The gene calls are TRBV6-1 and TRBJ2-1; TRBD2 matches 8 bases. Losses at the gene ends were 3 bases for V and 4 bases for J; bases not matched to a gene: 5. The length of the CDR3 is 15 residues. CDR1 MNHNS and CDR2 SASEGT come from the germline V gene. CDR3 coding DNA: TGTGCCAGCAGTGAGCGGGGGGCACTTTACAATGAGCAGTTCTTC. Translation: CASSERGALYNEQFF.

The chain links TRBV4-1 to TRBJ2-5; TRBD1 matches at 9 bases. The germline CDR1 and CDR2 sequences are MGHRA and YSYEKL. Trimming cost V 4 bases and J 5 bases; bases outside gene matches: 8. The length of the CDR3 is 15 residues. This CDR3 is CASSLGTGSFETQYF. CDR3 nucleotides: TGCGCCAGCAGCCTGGGGACAGGGAGCTTCGAGACCCAGTACTTC.

This sequence joins TRBV28 and TRBJ1-1; TRBD1 agrees at 9 bases. There are 13 residues in the CDR3. Looked up from germline, CDR1 is MDHEN and CDR2 is SYDVKM. J was trimmed by 5 bases and V by 8 bases; bases with no gene match: 6. CDR3 residues: CASQQGARTEAFF. The CDR3 DNA sequence: TGTGCCAGCCAACAGGGGGCTCGGACTGAAGCTTTCTTT.

The V call is TRBV9, the J call TRBJ1-3; a possible D gene is TRBD1 (6 bases). Germline values: CDR1 SGDLS, CDR2 YYNGEE. This CDR3 contains 16 residues. V was pared by 4 bases and J by 2 bases, with 16 bases between. The CDR3 is CASSLNTGTTGNTIYF. In DNA, the CDR3 is TGTGCCAGCAGCCTCAACACAGGGACCACTGGAAACACCATATATTTT.